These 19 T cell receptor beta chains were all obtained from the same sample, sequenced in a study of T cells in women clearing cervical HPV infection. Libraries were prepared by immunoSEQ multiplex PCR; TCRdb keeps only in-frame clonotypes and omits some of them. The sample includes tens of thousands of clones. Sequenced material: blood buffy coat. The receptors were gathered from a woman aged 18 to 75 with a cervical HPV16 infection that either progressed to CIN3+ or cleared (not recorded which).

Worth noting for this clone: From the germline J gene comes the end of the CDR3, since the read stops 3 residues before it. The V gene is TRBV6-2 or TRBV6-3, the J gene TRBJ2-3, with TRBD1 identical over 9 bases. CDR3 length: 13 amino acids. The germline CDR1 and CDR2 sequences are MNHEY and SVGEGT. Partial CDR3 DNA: TGTGCCAGCAGTTACAGACAGGGGGAGACG. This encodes CASSYRQGET. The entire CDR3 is CASSYRQGETQYF.

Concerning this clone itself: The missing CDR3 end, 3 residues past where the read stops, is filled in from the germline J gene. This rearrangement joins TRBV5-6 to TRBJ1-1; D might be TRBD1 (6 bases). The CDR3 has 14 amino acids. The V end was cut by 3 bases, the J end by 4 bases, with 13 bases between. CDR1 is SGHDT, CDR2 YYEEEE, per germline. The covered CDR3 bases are TGTGCCAGCAGCTACTGGACAGTCAGCACTGAA. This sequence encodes CASSYWTVSTE. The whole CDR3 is CASSYWTVSTEAFF.

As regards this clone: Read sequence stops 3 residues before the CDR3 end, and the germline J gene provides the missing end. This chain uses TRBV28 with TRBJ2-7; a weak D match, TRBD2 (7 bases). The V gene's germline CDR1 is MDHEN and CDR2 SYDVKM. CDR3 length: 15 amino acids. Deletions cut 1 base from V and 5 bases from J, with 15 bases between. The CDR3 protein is CASSLFGGRIHEQYF. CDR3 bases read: TGTGCCAGCAGTTTATTCGGGGGGCGCATCCACGAG.

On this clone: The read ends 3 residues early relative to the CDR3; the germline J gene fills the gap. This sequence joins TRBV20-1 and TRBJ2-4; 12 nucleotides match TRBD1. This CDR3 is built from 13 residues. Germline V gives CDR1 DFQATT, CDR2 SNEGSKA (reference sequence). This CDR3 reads CSSRDRGRETQYF. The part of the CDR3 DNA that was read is TGCAGTTCCCGGGACAGGGGGCGAGAGACT.

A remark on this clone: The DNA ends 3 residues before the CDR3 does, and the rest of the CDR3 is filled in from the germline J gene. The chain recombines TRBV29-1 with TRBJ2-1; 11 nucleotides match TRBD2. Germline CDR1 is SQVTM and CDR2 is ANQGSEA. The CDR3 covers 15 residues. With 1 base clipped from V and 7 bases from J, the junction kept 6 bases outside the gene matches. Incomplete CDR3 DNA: TGCAGCGTTGAAGTAGCTAGCGGGAGGATGAATGAG. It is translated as CSVEVASGRMNE. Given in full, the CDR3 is CSVEVASGRMNEQFF.

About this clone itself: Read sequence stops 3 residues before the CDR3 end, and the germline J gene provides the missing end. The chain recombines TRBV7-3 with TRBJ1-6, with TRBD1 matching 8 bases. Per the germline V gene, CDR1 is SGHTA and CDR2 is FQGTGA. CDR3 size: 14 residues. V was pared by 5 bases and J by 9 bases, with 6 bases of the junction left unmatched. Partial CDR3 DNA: TGTGCCAGCAGCGACCAGGGGGCGGGTTCACCC. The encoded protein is CASSDQGAGSP. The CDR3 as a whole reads CASSDQGAGSPLHF.

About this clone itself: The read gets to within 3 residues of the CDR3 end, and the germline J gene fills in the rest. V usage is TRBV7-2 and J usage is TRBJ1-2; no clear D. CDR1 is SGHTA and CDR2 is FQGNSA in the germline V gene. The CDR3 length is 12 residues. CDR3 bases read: TGTGCCAGCAGCCCCACCTCCTACGAC. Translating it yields CASSPTSYD. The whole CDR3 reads CASSPTSYDYTF.

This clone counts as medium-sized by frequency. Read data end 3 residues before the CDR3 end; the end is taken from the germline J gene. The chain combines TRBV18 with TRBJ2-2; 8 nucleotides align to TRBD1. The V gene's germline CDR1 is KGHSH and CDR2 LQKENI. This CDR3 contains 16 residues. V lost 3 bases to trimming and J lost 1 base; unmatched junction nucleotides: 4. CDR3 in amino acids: CASSPLGQENTGELFF. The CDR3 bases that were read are TGTGCCAGCTCACCCTTGGGACAGGAGAACACCGGGGAG.

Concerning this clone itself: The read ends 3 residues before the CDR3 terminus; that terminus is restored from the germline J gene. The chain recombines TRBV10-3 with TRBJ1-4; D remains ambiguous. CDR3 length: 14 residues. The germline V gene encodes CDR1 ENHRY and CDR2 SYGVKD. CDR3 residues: CAIRAVSDNSPLFF. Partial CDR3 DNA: TGTGCCATCAGGGCGGTCTCAGATAATTCACCA.

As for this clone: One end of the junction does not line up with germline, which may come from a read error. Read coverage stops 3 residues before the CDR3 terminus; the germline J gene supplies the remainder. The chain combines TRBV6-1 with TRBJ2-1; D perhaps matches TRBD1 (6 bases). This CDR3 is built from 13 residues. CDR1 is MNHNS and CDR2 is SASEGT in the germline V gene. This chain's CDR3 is CAGSETGYNEQFF. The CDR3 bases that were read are TGTGCCGGCAGTGAAACAGGGTACAATGAG.

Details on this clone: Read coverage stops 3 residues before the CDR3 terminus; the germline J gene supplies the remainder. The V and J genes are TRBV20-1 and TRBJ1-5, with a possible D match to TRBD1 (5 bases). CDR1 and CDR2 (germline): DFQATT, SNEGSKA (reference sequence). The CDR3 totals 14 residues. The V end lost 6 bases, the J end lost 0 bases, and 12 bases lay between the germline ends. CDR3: CSATLGVSNQPQHF. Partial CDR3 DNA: TGCAGTGCGACGTTAGGGGTTAGCAATCAGCCC.

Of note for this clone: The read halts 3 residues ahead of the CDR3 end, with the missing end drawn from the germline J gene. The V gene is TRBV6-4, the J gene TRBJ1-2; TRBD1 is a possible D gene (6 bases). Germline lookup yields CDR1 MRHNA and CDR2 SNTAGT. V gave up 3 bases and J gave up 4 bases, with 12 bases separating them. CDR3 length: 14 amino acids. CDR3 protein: CASSEGGAPYGYTF. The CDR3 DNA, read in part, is TGTGCCAGCAGTGAAGGGGGAGCTCCCTATGGC.

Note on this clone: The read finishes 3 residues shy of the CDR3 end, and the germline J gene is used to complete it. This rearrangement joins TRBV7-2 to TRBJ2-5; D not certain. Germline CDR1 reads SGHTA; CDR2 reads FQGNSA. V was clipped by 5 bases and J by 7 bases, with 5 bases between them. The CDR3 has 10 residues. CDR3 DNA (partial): TGTGCCAGCAGCGGTAGGACC. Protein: CASSGRT. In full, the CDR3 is CASSGRTQYF.

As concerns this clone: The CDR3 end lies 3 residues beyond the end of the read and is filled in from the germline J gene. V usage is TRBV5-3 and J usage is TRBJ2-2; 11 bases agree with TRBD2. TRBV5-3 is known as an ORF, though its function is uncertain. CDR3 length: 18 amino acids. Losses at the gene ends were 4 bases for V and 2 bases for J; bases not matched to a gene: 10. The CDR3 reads CARSPGLAGSINTGELFF. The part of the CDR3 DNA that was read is TGTGCCAGAAGCCCTGGACTAGCGGGCTCTATAAACACCGGGGAG.

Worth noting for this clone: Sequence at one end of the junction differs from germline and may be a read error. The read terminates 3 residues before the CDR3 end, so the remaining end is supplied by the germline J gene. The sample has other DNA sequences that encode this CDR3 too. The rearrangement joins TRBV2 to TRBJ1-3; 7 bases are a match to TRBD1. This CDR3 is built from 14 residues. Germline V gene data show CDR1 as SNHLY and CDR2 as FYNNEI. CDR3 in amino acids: CASRRDSSGNTIYF. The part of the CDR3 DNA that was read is TGTGCCAGCAGGAGGGACAGCTCTGGAAACACT.

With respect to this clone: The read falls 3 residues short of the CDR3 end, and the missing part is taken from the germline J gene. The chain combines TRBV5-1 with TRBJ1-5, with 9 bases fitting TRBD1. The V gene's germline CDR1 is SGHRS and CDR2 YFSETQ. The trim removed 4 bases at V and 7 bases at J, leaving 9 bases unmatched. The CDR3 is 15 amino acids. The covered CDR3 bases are TGCGCCAGCAGCCCCCGTGGGGACAGGGACCAGCCC. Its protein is CASSPRGDRDQP. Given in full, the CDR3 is CASSPRGDRDQPQHF. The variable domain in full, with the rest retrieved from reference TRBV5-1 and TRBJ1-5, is KAGVTQTPRYLIKTRGQQVTLSCSPISGHRSVSWYQQTPGQGLQFLFEYFSETQRNKGNFPGRFSGRQFSNSRSEMNVSTLELGDSALYLCASSPRGDRDQPQHFGDGTRLSIL.

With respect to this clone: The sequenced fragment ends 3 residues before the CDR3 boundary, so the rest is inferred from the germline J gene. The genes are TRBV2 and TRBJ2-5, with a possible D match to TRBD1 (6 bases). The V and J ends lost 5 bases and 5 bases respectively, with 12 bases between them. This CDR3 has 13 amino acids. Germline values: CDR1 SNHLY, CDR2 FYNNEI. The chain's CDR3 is CASSYPGDETQYF. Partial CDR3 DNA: TGTGCCAGCAGTTACCCAGGGGACGAGACC.

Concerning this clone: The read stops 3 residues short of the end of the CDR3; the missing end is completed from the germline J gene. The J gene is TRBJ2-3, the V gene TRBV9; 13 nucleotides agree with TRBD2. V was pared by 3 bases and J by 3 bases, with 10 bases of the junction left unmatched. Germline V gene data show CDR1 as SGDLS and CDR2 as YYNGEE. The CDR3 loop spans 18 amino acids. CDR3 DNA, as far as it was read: TGTGCCAGCAGCGGCCGAGGACTAGCGGGAGTGGAAACAGATACG. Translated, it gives CASSGRGLAGVETDT. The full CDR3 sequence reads CASSGRGLAGVETDTQYF.

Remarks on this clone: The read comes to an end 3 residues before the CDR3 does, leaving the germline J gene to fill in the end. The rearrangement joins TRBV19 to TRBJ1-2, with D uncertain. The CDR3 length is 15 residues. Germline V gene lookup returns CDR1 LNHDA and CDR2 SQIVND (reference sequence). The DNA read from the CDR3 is TGTGCCAGTAGCCTGGGCACTAGCGGATCCTACGAC. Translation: CASSLGTSGSYD. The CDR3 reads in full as CASSLGTSGSYDYTF.